Presented here are 14 T cell receptor beta chains from one specimen sequenced in a study of shared clonotypes between healthy human individuals. The data were produced by immunoSEQ multiplex PCR, yet TCRdb's version contains in-frame clones alone and is incomplete. In the table there are under 2.5 million clones, 85% to 95% of which are singletons. The sample consisted of naive CD4+ T cells from PBMCs. The subset here: CD45RA+ positively selected. Receptor source: a man aged 18 to 30 in good health. Some clones in this sample may be carry-over from other donors' samples.

This chain connects TRBV7-8 to TRBJ2-1; a possible D gene is TRBD2 (6 bases). Per the germline V gene, CDR1 is SGHVS and CDR2 is FQNEAQ. V lost 11 bases to trimming and J lost 6 bases, with 26 bases between them. The CDR3 sequence is 16 residues long. The CDR3 reads CAGGVAAQRGVNEQFF. CDR3 in DNA: TGTGCCGGCGGAGTAGCGGCACAAAGAGGGGTCAATGAGCAGTTCTTC. The full variable domain, with the rest looked up from reference TRBV7-8 and TRBJ2-1, is GAGVSQSPRYKVAKRGQDVALRCDPISGHVSLFWYQQALGQGPEFLTYFQNEAQLDKSGLPSDRFFAERPEGSVSTLKIQRTQQEDSAVYLCAGGVAAQRGVNEQFFGPGTRLTVL.

This clone was seen a single time. The genes are TRBV19 and TRBJ1-2, with unresolved D. V lost 3 bases and J 3 bases, leaving 14 bases between the germline ends. The CDR3 has 15 amino acids. Per the germline V gene, CDR1 is LNHDA and CDR2 is SQIVND (reference sequence). Here the CDR3 DNA reads TGTGCCAGTAGTATGTTGCGGGGTTTGGACTATGGCTACACCTTC. Translation: CASSMLRGLDYGYTF.

As regards this clone: The limits of the CDR3 on the DNA are not certain, so only TCRdb's listed CDR3 is given. This rearrangement joins TRBV5-1 to TRBJ1-1. The CDR3 is 14 amino acids in total, end residues counted. Germline-derived CDR1 and CDR2 are SGHRS and YFSETQ. CDR3: CASSTSGGNTEAFF.

V and J are TRBV28 and TRBJ1-4; no clear D. CDR1 is MDHEN and CDR2 is SYDVKM in the germline V gene. The ends were cut back, 6 bases at V and 5 bases at J, with 13 bases in the middle. There are 14 residues in the CDR3. The CDR3: CASSLPPRNEKLFF. CDR3 in DNA: TGTGCCAGCAGCCTCCCCCCCAGGAATGAAAAACTGTTTTTT.

CDR3 sequence: CASGALKPGELFF. The CDR3 nucleotides are TGTGCCAGCGGTGCTTTAAAGCCCGGGGAGCTGTTTTTT. The genes are TRBV2 and TRBJ2-2, with no clear D. Germline V lookup: CDR1 SNHLY, CDR2 FYNNEI. There are 13 residues in the CDR3. V was clipped by 8 bases and J by 6 bases, with 13 bases between them. Using reference TRBV2 and TRBJ2-2 for the parts outside the CDR3, the full variable domain is EPEVTQTPSHQVTQMGQEVILRCVPISNHLYFYWYRQILGQKVEFLVSFYNNEISEKSEIFDDQFSVERPDGSNFTLKIRSTKLEDSAMYFCASGALKPGELFFGEGSRLTVL.

V gene TRBV27 combines with J gene TRBJ1-1; a weak D match, TRBD1 (6 bases). V lost 6 bases and J 1 base, leaving 12 bases between the germline ends. The CDR3 is 14 residues long. CDR1 MNHEY and CDR2 SMNVEV come from the germline V gene (reference sequence). CDR3 in amino acids: CASRNSGQNTEAFF. For the CDR3, the DNA is TGTGCCAGCAGGAACTCGGGACAGAACACTGAAGCTTTCTTT.

The chain has TRBV29-1 and TRBJ2-1; TRBD2 is a possible D gene (7 bases). The CDR3 runs to 17 residues. Per germline, CDR1 SQVTM and CDR2 ANQGSEA. Trimming shortened V by 6 bases and J by 2 bases, and 23 bases separated the two germline ends. CDR3 sequence reads: CSVLVGGGVGPYNEQFF. CDR3 DNA: TGCAGCGTCCTAGTGGGCGGGGGCGTGGGGCCCTACAATGAGCAGTTCTTC.

About this clone itself: At the DNA level, this CDR3 is encoded by other sequences in the same sample as well. The chain uses TRBV27 and TRBJ2-1; the D is unclear. V was pared by 2 bases and J by 1 base, with 6 bases between. The CDR3 runs to 14 residues. Germline V CDR1 and CDR2: MNHEY, SMNVEV (reference sequence). The CDR3 DNA reads TGTGCCAGCAGTTTACGGGTTTCCTACAATGAGCAGTTCTTC. Its protein is CASSLRVSYNEQFF.

The chain combines TRBV5-1 with TRBJ2-7; D is uncertain. Germline V gene lookup returns CDR1 SGHRS and CDR2 YFSETQ. This CDR3 comprises 14 residues. The germline V and J ends were trimmed by 4 bases and 3 bases, with 14 bases remaining between them. For the CDR3, the DNA is TGCGCCAGCAGCATAACAACCATGGGCTACGAGCAGTACTTC. As protein: CASSITTMGYEQYF. Full variable domain (missing parts from reference TRBV5-1 and TRBJ2-7): KAGVTQTPRYLIKTRGQQVTLSCSPISGHRSVSWYQQTPGQGLQFLFEYFSETQRNKGNFPGRFSGRQFSNSRSEMNVSTLELGDSALYLCASSITTMGYEQYFGPGTRLTVT.

The V gene is TRBV5-1, the J gene TRBJ2-1; 7 bases agree with TRBD2. Trimming cost V 2 bases and J 1 base; bases outside gene matches: 12. The CDR3 length is 18 residues. CDR1 SGHRS and CDR2 YFSETQ come from the germline V gene. The CDR3 DNA follows: TGCGCCAGCAGCTTAGAGGGCCGAGCGGGACTATCCTACAATGAGCAGTTCTTC. Encoded protein: CASSLEGRAGLSYNEQFF.

The V gene is TRBV6-5, the J gene TRBJ1-1; no clear D gene. Germline-derived CDR1 and CDR2 are MNHEY and SVGAGI. The V end was cut by 7 bases, the J end by 9 bases, with 18 bases between. This CDR3 is built from 13 residues. The CDR3 DNA is TGTGCCAGCAAAGTCTTAGGGTCTTTAAAAGCTTTCTTT. This codes for CASKVLGSLKAFF.

About this clone itself: This CDR3 is also generated by other DNA sequences in the sample. The V call is TRBV10-3, the J call TRBJ2-7; perhaps TRBD1 as D (6 bases). Trimming took 2 bases from V and 5 from J, leaving 7 bases between them. Germline CDR1 reads ENHRY; CDR2 reads SYGVKD. The CDR3 sequence is 12 residues long. The CDR3 bases are TGTGCCATCAGTGAGACAGGGAACGAGCAGTACTTC. It encodes CAISETGNEQYF.

This clone was detected only a few times. The chain couples TRBV20-1 to TRBJ1-5; TRBD1 is a possible D gene (6 bases). There are 11 residues in the CDR3. Germline loops: CDR1 DFQATT, CDR2 SNEGSKA (reference sequence). V was shortened by 6 bases and J by 6 bases, with 9 bases between the two germline ends. The CDR3 protein is CSATRGQPQHF. The CDR3 DNA follows: TGCAGTGCAACCAGGGGTCAGCCCCAGCATTTT.

The chain links TRBV12-5 to TRBJ2-5; D perhaps matches TRBD1 (6 bases). The V gene's germline CDR1 is LGHNT and CDR2 FRNRAP. This CDR3 spans 14 amino acids. V dropped 3 bases and J dropped 4 bases, with 12 bases sitting between them. The CDR3 region has the DNA TGTGCTAGTGGTTTCTCAGGGGCGGTAGAGACCCAGTACTTC. It is translated as CASGFSGAVETQYF.